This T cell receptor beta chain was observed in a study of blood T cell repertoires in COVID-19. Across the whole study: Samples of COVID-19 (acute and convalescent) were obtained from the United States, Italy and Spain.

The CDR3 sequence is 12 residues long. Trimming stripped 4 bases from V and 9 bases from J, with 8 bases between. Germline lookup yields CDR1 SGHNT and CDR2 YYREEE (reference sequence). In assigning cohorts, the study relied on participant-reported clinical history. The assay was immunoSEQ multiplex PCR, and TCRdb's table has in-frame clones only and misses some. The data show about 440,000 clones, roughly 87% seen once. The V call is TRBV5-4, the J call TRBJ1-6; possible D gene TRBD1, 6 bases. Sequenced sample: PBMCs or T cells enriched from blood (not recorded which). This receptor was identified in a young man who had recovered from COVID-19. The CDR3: CASSATGSPLHF. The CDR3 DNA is TGTGCCAGCAGCGCGACAGGTTCACCCCTCCACTTT.